These 21 T cell receptor beta chains originate from one sample sequenced in a study of CD8 T cells in Susac syndrome. RNA amounts of about 0.5 to 1 ug underwent reverse transcription with random hexamers. TCRdb re-called the immunoSEQ multiplex PCR reads through MiXCR, storing one row per CDR3 protein. The table has 350,000 to 550,000 distinct CDR3 sequences, around 83% seen once. Material for sequencing was CD8+ T cells from PBMCs. All receptors derive from a human donor with multiple sclerosis.

The rearrangement links TRBV6-1 to TRBJ1-6; 8 positions match TRBD1. The V and J ends lost 4 bases and 7 bases, in that order; junction bases with no gene match: 3. The CDR3 contains 14 residues. The germline V gene has CDR1 MNHNS and CDR2 SASEGT. In DNA, the CDR3 is TGTGCCAGCAGTGGGACAGGGAACAATTCACCCCTCCACTTT. Its translation: CASSGTGNNSPLHF.

This rearrangement joins TRBV3-1 to TRBJ2-7, with TRBD1 as a possible D gene (6 bases). V gave up 4 bases and J gave up 3 bases, with 16 bases separating them. CDR3 size: 15 residues. Germline CDR1 is LGHDT and CDR2 is YNNKEL (reference sequence). The CDR3 loop is CASSRYRDTLYEQYF. The CDR3 DNA reads TGTGCCAGCAGCCGGTACCGGGACACACTCTACGAGCAGTACTTC.

The chain recombines TRBV29-1 with TRBJ2-7; unclear D gene. V shed 0 bases and J shed 4 bases, with 13 bases lying between them. CDR1 is SQVTM, CDR2 ANQGSEA, per germline. CDR3 length: 14 amino acids. The CDR3 region is CSVEERRVWYEQYF. CDR3 sequence (DNA): TGCAGCGTTGAAGAGCGACGGGTTTGGTACGAGCAGTACTTC.

The J gene is TRBJ2-5, the V gene TRBV3-1, with D uncertain. Trimming cost V 0 bases and J 2 bases, with 13 bases left between them. The CDR3 consists of 16 residues. CDR1 is LGHDT and CDR2 is YNNKEL in the germline V gene (reference sequence). DNA of the CDR3: TGTGCCAGCAGCCAAGATGAACGGGTCGAGCAAGAGACCCAGTACTTC. It codes for CASSQDERVEQETQYF.

This clonotype occurred once. V gene TRBV6-2 or TRBV6-3 combines with J gene TRBJ2-1; D could derive from TRBD1 or TRBD2 (5 bases each). V shed 9 bases and J shed 4 bases, with 13 bases lying between them. The germline CDR1 and CDR2 sequences are MNHEY and SVGEGT. CDR3 length: 13 residues. CDR3 in amino acids: CASEIGGYNEQFF. CDR3 coding DNA: TGTGCCAGTGAGATTGGGGGATACAATGAGCAGTTCTTC.

This rearrangement joins TRBV7-2 to TRBJ2-5; 16 bases align to TRBD2. The length of the CDR3 is 18 residues. Germline V lookup: CDR1 SGHTA, CDR2 FQGNSA. J gave up 1 base and V 6 bases, and 8 bases lay outside the gene matches. The CDR3 bases are TGTGCCAGCAGTTCGGGACTAGCGGGGGGGCCATTCCAAGAGACCCAGTACTTC. This sequence encodes CASSSGLAGGPFQETQYF.

V usage is TRBV6-5 and J usage is TRBJ1-2; D is unresolved. This CDR3 comprises 12 residues. The germline CDR1 and CDR2 sequences are MNHEY and SVGAGI. Between the trimmed V and J ends, which lost 6 bases and 8 bases, there was a span of 13 bases. The CDR3 DNA reads TGTGCCAGCAGCTTTTGGGGAGACGGCTACACCTTC. It translates to CASSFWGDGYTF.

The chain carries TRBV29-1 and TRBJ1-2; D not resolved. CDR3 length equals 13 residues. V was trimmed by 2 bases and J by 8 bases, leaving 15 bases between them. CDR1 is SQVTM and CDR2 is ANQGSEA in the germline V gene. Written as DNA, the CDR3 is TGCAGCGTTGAATCGGGAGAGTTGCTCGGCTACACCTTC. It codes for CSVESGELLGYTF.

This clonotype was counted once. This chain links TRBV29-1 with TRBJ1-5; weak D call: TRBD1 (5 bases). The CDR3 extends over 14 amino acids. Germline assignment: CDR1 SQVTM and CDR2 ANQGSEA. Trimming removed 4 bases from V and 5 bases from J, with 15 bases in between. CDR3 loop: CSVVEGPDDQPQHF. CDR3 DNA sequence: TGCAGCGTTGTTGAGGGACCCGACGATCAGCCCCAGCATTTT.

V gene TRBV30 combines with J gene TRBJ2-7; 8 bases map to TRBD2. Unmatched junction bases numbered 10, after V lost 7 bases and J lost 2 bases. This CDR3 region has 14 residues. Germline V gene data show CDR1 as GTSNPN and CDR2 as SVGIG (reference sequence). The CDR3 DNA follows: TGTGCCTACAATCAAGCGGGAGTTACCTACGAGCAGTACTTC. Translated: CAYNQAGVTYEQYF.

The V call is TRBV4-2, the J call TRBJ2-1, with TRBD2 matching over 8 bases. This CDR3 is built from 17 residues. CDR1 LGHNA and CDR2 YNFKEQ come from the germline V gene. The V segment lost 0 bases and the J segment 0 bases; nucleotides outside the gene matches: 4. CDR3: CASSQDGLAGSYNEQFF. The CDR3 DNA reads TGTGCCAGCAGCCAAGACGGCCTAGCGGGCTCCTACAATGAGCAGTTCTTC.

The gene calls are TRBV5-1 and TRBJ1-1; the D gene is possibly TRBD1 (5 bases). The V gene lost 5 bases and the J gene lost 3 bases, with 14 bases spanning the gap. The CDR3 runs 14 residues. Germline values: CDR1 SGHRS, CDR2 YFSETQ. In DNA form, the CDR3 reads TGCGCCAGCAGTCCCGCCTGGGGGTACACTGAAGCTTTCTTT. It yields the protein CASSPAWGYTEAFF.

V is TRBV4-2 and J is TRBJ1-3, with no clear D. V gave up 1 base and J gave up 0 bases, with 7 bases separating them. CDR3 size: 15 residues. Germline V gene data show CDR1 as LGHNA and CDR2 as YNFKEQ. The DNA for the CDR3 is TGTGCCAGCAGCCAAGGGGATGCCTCTGGAAACACCATATATTTT. As protein: CASSQGDASGNTIYF.

The rearrangement joins TRBV25-1 to TRBJ1-2; D not certain. Deletions cut 1 base from V and 0 bases from J, with 6 bases between. The CDR3 sequence is 14 residues long. Germline CDR1 is MGHDK and CDR2 is SYGVNS. CDR3 in amino acids: CASSEWETNYGYTF. Here the CDR3 DNA reads TGTGCCAGCAGTGAATGGGAAACTAACTATGGCTACACCTTC.

The chain uses TRBV27 and TRBJ2-1; TRBD2 matches 12 bases. Per the germline V gene, CDR1 is MNHEY and CDR2 is SMNVEV (reference sequence). The V gene end was trimmed by 10 bases and the J gene end by 7 bases; junction bases not matched to a gene: 5. The CDR3 has 13 residues. CDR3 nucleotides: TGTGCCACGGTCGGACTAGCGGGAAATGAGCAGTTCTTC. Translating it yields CATVGLAGNEQFF.

This rearrangement joins TRBV7-6 to TRBJ2-7, with 8 bases identical to TRBD2. Losses at the gene ends were 5 bases for V and 2 bases for J; bases not matched to a gene: 5. Germline assignment: CDR1 SGHVS and CDR2 FNYEAQ. The CDR3 covers 14 residues. The CDR3 bases are TGTGCCAGCAGCCTGGTAGCGGGGCCCTACGAGCAGTACTTC. As protein: CASSLVAGPYEQYF.

V gene TRBV20-1 combines with J gene TRBJ2-1; 9 positions match TRBD2. Per the germline V gene, CDR1 is DFQATT and CDR2 is SNEGSKA (reference sequence). This CDR3 is built from 15 residues. V was pared by 5 bases and J by 4 bases, with 9 bases of the junction left unmatched. CDR3 coding DNA: TGCAGTGCTCCCAGGAAGCGGGAGGTTTACAATGAGCAGTTCTTC. Encoded protein: CSAPRKREVYNEQFF.

The V call is TRBV7-9, the J call TRBJ1-1; D perhaps matches TRBD1 (5 bases). V lost 4 bases to trimming and J lost 5 bases, with 11 bases between them. Germline CDR1 is SEHNR and CDR2 is FQNEAQ (reference sequence). This CDR3 has 13 amino acids. The CDR3 protein is CASSSPDKTEAFF. DNA for the CDR3: TGTGCCAGCAGCTCACCGGACAAGACTGAAGCTTTCTTT.

This chain joins TRBV7-9 and TRBJ2-7; D uncertain. The CDR3 length is 12 residues. Looked up from germline, CDR1 is SEHNR and CDR2 is FQNEAQ (reference sequence). V shed 1 base and J shed 6 bases, with 7 bases lying between them. The CDR3 sequence is CASSLEGAEQYF. The CDR3 nucleotides read TGTGCCAGCAGCTTAGAAGGAGCCGAGCAGTACTTC. The full variable domain, rest sourced from reference TRBV7-9 and TRBJ2-7, is DTGVSQNPRHKITKRGQNVTFRCDPISEHNRLYWYRQTLGQGPEFLTYFQNEAQLEKSRLLSDRFSAERPKGSFSTLEIQRTEQGDSAMYLCASSLEGAEQYFGPGTRLTVT.

The rearrangement uses TRBV6-5 and TRBJ2-5; D is possibly TRBD2 (6 bases). The V end lost 2 bases, the J end lost 3 bases, and 13 bases lay between the germline ends. Germline CDR1 and CDR2: MNHEY and SVGAGI. The CDR3 length is 15 residues. The CDR3 nucleotides read TGTGCCAGCAGTTACCAGGGACTCTTAAAAGAGACCCAGTACTTC. This encodes CASSYQGLLKETQYF.

The V gene is TRBV5-8, the J gene TRBJ1-1, with D uncertain. The CDR3 loop spans 9 amino acids. Germline-derived CDR1 and CDR2 are SGHTS and YDEGEE. Trimming pared 4 bases from V and 7 bases from J, leaving 2 bases between. The CDR3 nucleotides read TGTGCCAGCAGCGTTGAAGCTTTCTTT. Protein sequence: CASSVEAFF.